This T cell receptor beta chain originates from a study of T cell responses to AZD1222 COVID-19 vaccine. V was clipped by 4 bases and J by 7 bases, with 11 bases between them. The CDR3 has 13 residues. Method: immunoSEQ multiplex PCR; TCRdb's copy keeps in-frame clones and lacks some. The sample yields 130,000 to 150,000 clones, about nine tenths seen once. This chain uses TRBV12-3 or TRBV12-4 with TRBJ1-3; no clear D. The clonotype comes from an adult in good health. The starting material was peripheral blood, obtained on day 0 of AZD1222 vaccination. The CDR3 region is CASSSPLGNTIYF. The CDR3 coding sequence is TGTGCCAGCAGTTCGCCACTAGGGAACACCATATATTTT.